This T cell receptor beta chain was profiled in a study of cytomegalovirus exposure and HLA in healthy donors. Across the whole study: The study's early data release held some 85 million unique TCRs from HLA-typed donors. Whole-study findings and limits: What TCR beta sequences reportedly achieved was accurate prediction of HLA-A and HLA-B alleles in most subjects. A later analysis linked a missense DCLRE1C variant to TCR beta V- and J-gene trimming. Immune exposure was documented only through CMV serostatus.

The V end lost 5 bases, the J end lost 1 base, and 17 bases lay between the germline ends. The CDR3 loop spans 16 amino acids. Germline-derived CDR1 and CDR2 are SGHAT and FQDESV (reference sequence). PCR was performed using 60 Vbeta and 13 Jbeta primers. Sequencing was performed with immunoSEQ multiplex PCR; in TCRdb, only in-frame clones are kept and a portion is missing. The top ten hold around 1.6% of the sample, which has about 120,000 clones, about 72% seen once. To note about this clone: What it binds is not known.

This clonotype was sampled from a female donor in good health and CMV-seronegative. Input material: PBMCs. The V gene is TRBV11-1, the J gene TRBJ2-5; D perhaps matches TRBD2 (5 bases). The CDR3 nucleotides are TGTGCCAGCAGCCCGGGGTGGGGAACCATCCAAGAGACCCAGTACTTC. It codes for CASSPGWGTIQETQYF.